The 27 T cell receptor beta chains below were found in one sample sequenced in a study of cytomegalovirus exposure and HLA in healthy donors. The primer mix had 60 Vbeta and 13 Jbeta primers. Generated by immunoSEQ multiplex PCR, the TCRdb table keeps only in-frame clones and is missing some. The sample includes about 140,000 clones, approximately 60% of them seen just once. The sequencing input was PBMCs. The receptors shown here come from a human donor in good health.

This chain connects TRBV5-1 to TRBJ1-5, with unresolved D. CDR3 length equals 14 residues. Germline-derived CDR1 and CDR2 are SGHRS and YFSETQ. Trimming took 0 bases from V and 3 from J, leaving 7 bases between them. The CDR3 loop is CASSLGENNQPQHF. The DNA for the CDR3 is TGCGCCAGCAGCTTGGGGGAGAACAATCAGCCCCAGCATTTT.

Only a few counts were recorded for this clone. The gene calls are TRBV11-1 and TRBJ2-5; D may be TRBD2 (5 bases). Germline assignment: CDR1 SGHAT and CDR2 FQDESV (reference sequence). V was clipped by 1 base and J by 4 bases, with 7 bases between them. The CDR3 loop spans 13 amino acids. CDR3 coding DNA: TGTGCCAGCAGCTTAGTTCGGGGAGAGACCCAGTACTTC. Protein: CASSLVRGETQYF.

The chain joins TRBV11-3 to TRBJ2-1; 8 bases line up with TRBD2. The germline gives CDR1 SGHNT, CDR2 YENEEA. The CDR3 spans 16 residues. Germline trimming cut 5 bases from V and 5 bases from J; bases unmatched to any gene: 11. The CDR3 here is CASSNLAGSLDNEQFF. Here the CDR3 DNA reads TGTGCCAGCAGCAACTTAGCGGGAAGTCTGGACAATGAGCAGTTCTTC.

This rearrangement joins TRBV21-1 to TRBJ2-1; TRBD2 reflects the table's D call only, with no check against the DNA. TRBV21-1 is reported as a pseudogene. The CDR3 has 16 residues. The CDR3 DNA reads TGTGCCAGCAGCACAGGGACTAGCGGGAGTATAAATGAGCAGTTCTTC. This sequence encodes CASSTGTSGSINEQFF.

This chain's CDR3 is CASSLTLDRVNSPLHF. DNA of the CDR3: TGTGCCAGCAGTTTAACCCTGGACAGAGTTAATTCACCCCTCCACTTT. The genes are TRBV27 and TRBJ1-6; tentatively, D is TRBD1 (6 bases). Looked up from germline, CDR1 is MNHEY and CDR2 is SMNVEV (reference sequence). Trimming shortened V by 2 bases and J by 6 bases, and 14 bases separated the two germline ends. The CDR3 runs 16 residues.

J is TRBJ2-1 and V is TRBV11-2, with TRBD2 identical over 9 bases. The CDR3 extends over 14 amino acids. Germline V lookup: CDR1 SGHAT, CDR2 FQNNGV. V lost 1 base, J lost 9 bases, and 4 bases stayed unmatched. The CDR3 reads CASSLGGLAGEQFF. The CDR3 DNA reads as TGTGCCAGCAGCTTAGGGGGACTAGCAGGTGAGCAGTTCTTC.

The table lists this clone with a few counts. The chain employs TRBV5-1 and TRBJ2-5, with 9 bases fitting TRBD1. The CDR3 extends over 16 amino acids. Trimming took 4 bases from V and 2 from J; bases not matched to a gene: 9. Germline-derived CDR1 and CDR2 are SGHRS and YFSETQ. CDR3 DNA: TGCGCCAGCAGCCCTGTACTTGGGACAGGGCAAGAGACCCAGTACTTC. Translated, it gives CASSPVLGTGQETQYF. The variable domain in full, with the rest retrieved from reference TRBV5-1 and TRBJ2-5, is KAGVTQTPRYLIKTRGQQVTLSCSPISGHRSVSWYQQTPGQGLQFLFEYFSETQRNKGNFPGRFSGRQFSNSRSEMNVSTLELGDSALYLCASSPVLGTGQETQYFGPGTRLLVL.

This chain links TRBV27 with TRBJ1-1, with D tentatively TRBD1 (6 bases). The V and J ends lost 3 bases and 3 bases respectively, with 17 bases between them. This CDR3 has 16 amino acids. From germline, CDR1 is MNHEY and CDR2 SMNVEV (reference sequence). The CDR3 reads CASSFRGGAVYTEAFF. In DNA, the CDR3 is TGTGCCAGCAGTTTTAGGGGGGGCGCGGTGTACACTGAAGCTTTCTTT.

The V gene is TRBV27, the J gene TRBJ2-3; D is perhaps TRBD2 (5 bases). Germline CDR1 MNHEY, CDR2 SMNVEV (reference sequence). V was clipped by 4 bases and J by 2 bases, with 10 bases between them. CDR3 length: 14 amino acids. The DNA of the CDR3 is TGTGCCAGCAGTTCCGCCCTAGCCACAGATACGCAGTATTTT. Residues: CASSSALATDTQYF.

This chain uses TRBV11-3 with TRBJ1-2, with TRBD1 identical over 9 bases. CDR1 and CDR2 from the germline V gene are SGHNT and YENEEA. After removal of 1 base from V and 5 bases from J, the junction contained 5 bases not matched to a gene. CDR3 length: 15 amino acids. The CDR3: CASSLATGGNYGYTF. In nucleotides, the CDR3 is TGTGCCAGCAGCTTAGCTACAGGGGGCAATTATGGCTACACCTTC.

The CDR3 DNA reads as TGTGCCAGCAGCTTAGACGGGAATGGCTACACCTTC. Translation: CASSLDGNGYTF. The genes are TRBV7-9 and TRBJ1-2, with D unresolved. The CDR3 consists of 12 residues. Germline loops: CDR1 SEHNR, CDR2 FQNEAQ (reference sequence). Trimming left V 1 base short and J 6 bases short, with 6 bases between.

Notes on this clone: The conserved phenylalanine or tryptophan is not found at the CDR3 terminus, so this likely reflects a read error. The chain is built from TRBV9 and TRBJ1-2, with D unclear. Germline V lookup: CDR1 SGDLS, CDR2 YYNGEE. V gave up 3 bases and J gave up 6 bases, with 12 bases separating them. The CDR3 contains 13 residues. The CDR3 is CASSAGILDGYTL. CDR3 DNA sequence: TGTGCCAGCAGCGCCGGGATTTTAGATGGCTACACCCTC.

This clone showed up just a few times. The same CDR3 can be traced to other DNA sequences in this sample. The chain's CDR3 is CASSLDSYEQYF. In DNA, the CDR3 is TGTGCCAGCAGTTTGGACAGCTACGAGCAGTACTTC. V is TRBV28 and J is TRBJ2-7; TRBD1 is a possible D gene (6 bases). Germline CDR1 reads MDHEN; CDR2 reads SYDVKM. There are 12 residues in the CDR3. V gave up 3 bases and J gave up 3 bases, with 6 bases separating them.

A remark on this clone: Lacking the conserved final phenylalanine or tryptophan, this CDR3 likely reflects a read error. The chain links TRBV5-6 to TRBJ2-7; 11 nucleotides agree with TRBD1. This CDR3 is built from 17 residues. CDR1 and CDR2 from the germline V gene are SGHDT and YYEEEE. Unmatched junction bases numbered 12, after V lost 3 bases and J lost 4 bases. This chain's CDR3 is CASSSGTGGGVRYEQYL. The CDR3, as DNA: TGTGCCAGCAGCTCAGGGACAGGGGGAGGGGTAAGGTACGAGCAGTACCTC.

The chain links TRBV10-3 to TRBJ2-3, with 9 bases matching TRBD1. The length of the CDR3 is 12 residues. Germline CDR1 ENHRY, CDR2 SYGVKD. The V segment lost 10 bases and the J segment 5 bases; nucleotides outside the gene matches: 4. The CDR3 loop reads CATGTGKDTQYF. CDR3 DNA sequence: TGTGCCACCGGGACAGGGAAAGATACGCAGTATTTT.

This chain links TRBV28 with TRBJ1-1; 7 bases are shared with TRBD1. The CDR3 loop spans 14 amino acids. V shed 5 bases and J 4 bases; nucleotides not matched to a gene: 7. From germline, CDR1 is MDHEN and CDR2 SYDVKM. The CDR3 DNA reads as TGTGCCAGCAGTCTAGGGGGCGGAGGCACTGAAGCTTTCTTT. Translation gives CASSLGGGGTEAFF.

J is TRBJ2-3 and V is TRBV12-2; the tabulated D call, TRBD2, remains unverified against the DNA. TRBV12-2 is labeled a pseudogene. This CDR3 comprises 19 residues. DNA of the CDR3: TGTGCAAGTCGCTTAGCCCCCAGCGGGAGGAACACTAGCACAGATACGCAGTATTTT. Its translation is CASRLAPSGRNTSTDTQYF.

This chain uses TRBV19 with TRBJ2-7; 7 bases are shared with TRBD2. This CDR3 is built from 13 residues. In germline, CDR1 is LNHDA, CDR2 SQIVND (reference sequence). V shed 4 bases and J 5 bases; nucleotides not matched to a gene: 5. This CDR3 reads CASSRTRVDEQYF. CDR3 nucleotides: TGTGCCAGTAGTAGGACTAGGGTGGACGAGCAGTACTTC.

The chain couples TRBV29-1 to TRBJ2-7, with D hard to call. Germline CDR1 reads SQVTM; CDR2 reads ANQGSEA. This CDR3 has 12 amino acids. V lost 3 bases and J lost 3, with 9 bases in between. This CDR3 reads CSVDSGRYEQYF. CDR3 sequence (DNA): TGCAGCGTTGATTCAGGTCGCTACGAGCAGTACTTC.

The rearrangement joins TRBV6-5 to TRBJ2-7, with D tentatively TRBD1 (5 bases). This CDR3 comprises 16 residues. Germline values: CDR1 MNHEY, CDR2 SVGAGI. Trimming pared 0 bases from V and 1 base from J, leaving 13 bases between. CDR3 region: CASSYSRRGSSYEQYF. CDR3 nucleotides: TGTGCCAGCAGTTACTCGAGAAGGGGCTCATCCTACGAGCAGTACTTC.

The chain links TRBV18 to TRBJ1-4; possibly TRBD1 for D (5 bases). From germline, CDR1 is KGHSH and CDR2 LQKENI. The CDR3 covers 16 residues. V was shortened by 6 bases and J by 8 bases, with 22 bases between the two germline ends. The CDR3 is CASSPLDGGAMEKLFF. In DNA form, the CDR3 reads TGTGCCAGCTCCCCCCTCGACGGGGGAGCGATGGAAAAACTGTTTTTT.

This chain links TRBV6-1 with TRBJ2-2; 12 positions match TRBD2. This CDR3 comprises 14 residues. Germline CDR1 MNHNS, CDR2 SASEGT. J was trimmed by 5 bases and V by 8 bases; bases with no gene match: 3. The DNA of the CDR3 is TGTGCCAGCCGACTAGCGGGAGCTACCGGGGAGCTGTTTTTT. It encodes CASRLAGATGELFF.

This clone has more than one count but fewer than ten. This chain uses TRBV28 with TRBJ2-5, with 12 bases identical to TRBD2. V lost 10 bases and J lost 2; bases outside the gene matches: 5. Germline CDR1 is MDHEN and CDR2 is SYDVKM. The CDR3 runs to 14 residues. The CDR3 is CATMTSGSQETQYF. The CDR3 DNA reads TGTGCCACCATGACTAGCGGGAGTCAAGAGACCCAGTACTTC.

The rearrangement joins TRBV15 to TRBJ1-5; possibly TRBD1 for D (6 bases). The germline V gene has CDR1 LNHNV and CDR2 YYDKDF (reference sequence). V was pared by 4 bases and J by 5 bases, with 15 bases between. The CDR3 runs to 15 residues. The CDR3 DNA sequence: TGTGCCACCAGCAAAGACAGGTATGGGCATCAGCCCCAGCATTTT. It is translated as CATSKDRYGHQPQHF.

This clone has a handful of counts. The genes are TRBV4-1 and TRBJ2-7, with a weak D call TRBD2 (6 bases). Germline V gene sequence: CDR1 MGHRA, CDR2 YSYEKL. Trimming cost V 4 bases and J 3 bases, with 13 bases left between them. The CDR3 contains 14 residues. The DNA of the CDR3 is TGCGCCAGCAGCCCACGGGAGACCAACTACGAGCAGTACTTC. Encoded protein: CASSPRETNYEQYF.

The rearrangement joins TRBV27 to TRBJ2-3; 9 bases agree with TRBD1. The germline V gene encodes CDR1 MNHEY and CDR2 SMNVEV (reference sequence). The length of the CDR3 is 15 residues. J was trimmed by 5 bases and V by 6 bases; bases with no gene match: 9. The CDR3 sequence: CASSQGQGFGDTQYF. CDR3 sequence (DNA): TGTGCCAGCAGCCAGGGACAGGGATTCGGAGATACGCAGTATTTT.

The V gene is TRBV19, the J gene TRBJ1-2; a weak D match, TRBD1 (6 bases). Per the germline V gene, CDR1 is LNHDA and CDR2 is SQIVND (reference sequence). V shed 3 bases and J shed 2 bases, with 19 bases lying between them. The CDR3 is 17 amino acids. The CDR3 coding sequence is TGTGCCAGTAGTATGAGGCCACAGGGAGGGTCGAACTATGGCTACACCTTC. It is translated as CASSMRPQGGSNYGYTF.